This T cell receptor beta chain was sequenced in a study of blood T cell repertoires in COVID-19. For the study at large: T cells, B-cell-depleted T cells, or PBMCs supplied cDNA or gDNA.

CDR3 length: 16 residues. Trimming removed 2 bases from V and 1 base from J; junction bases left unmatched: 7. From germline, CDR1 is MNHEY and CDR2 SVGAGI. Repertoires were generated with immunoSEQ multiplex PCR, while TCRdb's copy carries only in-frame clones and drops some. In the table there are 200,000 to 250,000 clones, around 89% of which are singletons. Sequenced material: peripheral blood. The clonotype comes from a man aged 30 to 39 with COVID-19, enrolled during active disease. The chain employs TRBV6-5 and TRBJ1-1; 7 bases are a match to TRBD1. This CDR3 reads CASSYARTGQNTEAFF. Here the CDR3 DNA reads TGTGCCAGCAGTTACGCCCGGACAGGACAGAACACTGAAGCTTTCTTT.